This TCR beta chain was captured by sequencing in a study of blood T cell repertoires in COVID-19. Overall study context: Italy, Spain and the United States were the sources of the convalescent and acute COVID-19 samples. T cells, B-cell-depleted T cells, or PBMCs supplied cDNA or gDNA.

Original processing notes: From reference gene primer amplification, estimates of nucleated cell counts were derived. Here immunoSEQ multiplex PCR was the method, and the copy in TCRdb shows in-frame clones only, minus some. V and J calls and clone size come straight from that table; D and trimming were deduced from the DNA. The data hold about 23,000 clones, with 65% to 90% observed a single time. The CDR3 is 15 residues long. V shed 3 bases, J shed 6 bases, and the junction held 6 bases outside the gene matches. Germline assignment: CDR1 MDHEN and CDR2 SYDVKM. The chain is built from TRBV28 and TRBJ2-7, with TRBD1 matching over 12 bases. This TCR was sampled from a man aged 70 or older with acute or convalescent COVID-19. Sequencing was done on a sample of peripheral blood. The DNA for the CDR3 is TGTGCCAGCAGTTTTCAGGGACAGGGGGCGCCCGAGCAGTACTTC. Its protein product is CASSFQGQGAPEQYF. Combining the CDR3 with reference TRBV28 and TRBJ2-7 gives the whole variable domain DVKVTQSSRYLVKRTGEKVFLECVQDMDHENMFWYRQDPGLGLRLIYFSYDVKMKEKGDIPEGYSVSREKKERFSLILESASTNQTSMYLCASSFQGQGAPEQYFGPGTRLTVT.